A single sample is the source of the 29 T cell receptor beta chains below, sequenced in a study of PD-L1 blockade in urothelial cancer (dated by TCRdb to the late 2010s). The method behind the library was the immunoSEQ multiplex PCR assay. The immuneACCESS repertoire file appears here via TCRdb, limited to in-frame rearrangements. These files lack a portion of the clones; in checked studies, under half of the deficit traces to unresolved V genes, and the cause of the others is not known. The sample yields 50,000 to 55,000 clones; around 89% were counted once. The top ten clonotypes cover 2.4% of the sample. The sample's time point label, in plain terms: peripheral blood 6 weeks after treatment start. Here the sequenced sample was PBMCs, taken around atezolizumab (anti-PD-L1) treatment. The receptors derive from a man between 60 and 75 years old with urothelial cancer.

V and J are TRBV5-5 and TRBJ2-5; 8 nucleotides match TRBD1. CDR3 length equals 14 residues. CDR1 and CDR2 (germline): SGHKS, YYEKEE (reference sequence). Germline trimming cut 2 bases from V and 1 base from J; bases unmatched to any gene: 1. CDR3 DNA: TGTGCCAGCAGCTTAGGACAGGGCCAAGAGACCCAGTACTTC. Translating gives CASSLGQGQETQYF. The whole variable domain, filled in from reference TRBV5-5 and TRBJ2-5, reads DAGVTQSPTHLIKTRGQQVTLRCSPISGHKSVSWYQQVLGQGPQFIFQYYEKEERGRGNFPDRFSARQFPNYSSELNVNALLLGDSALYLCASSLGQGQETQYFGPGTRLLVL.

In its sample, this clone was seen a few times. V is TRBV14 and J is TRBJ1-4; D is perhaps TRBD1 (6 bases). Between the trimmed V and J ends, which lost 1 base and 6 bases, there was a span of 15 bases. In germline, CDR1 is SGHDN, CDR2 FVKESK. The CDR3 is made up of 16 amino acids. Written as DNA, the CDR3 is TGTGCCAGCAGCCAAGCTTCAGGGACAAAGTATGAAAAACTGTTTTTT. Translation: CASSQASGTKYEKLFF.

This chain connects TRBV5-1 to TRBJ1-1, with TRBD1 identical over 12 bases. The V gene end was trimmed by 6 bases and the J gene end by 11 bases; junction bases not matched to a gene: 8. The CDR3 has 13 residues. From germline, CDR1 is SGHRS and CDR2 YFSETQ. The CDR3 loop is CASNPGQGAGAFF. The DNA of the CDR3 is TGCGCCAGCAATCCGGGACAGGGGGCTGGGGCTTTCTTT.

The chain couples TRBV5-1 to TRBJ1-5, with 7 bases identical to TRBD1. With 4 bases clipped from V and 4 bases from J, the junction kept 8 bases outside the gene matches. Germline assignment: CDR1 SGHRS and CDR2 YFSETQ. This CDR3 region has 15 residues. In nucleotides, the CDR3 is TGCGCCAGCAGCAGACTAGGGACAGAAAATCAGCCCCAGCATTTT. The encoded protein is CASSRLGTENQPQHF.

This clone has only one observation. CDR3: CASSRDRAETQYF. The CDR3 DNA sequence: TGCGCCAGCAGCCGTGACAGGGCAGAGACCCAGTACTTC. The genes are TRBV4-3 and TRBJ2-5, with 7 bases matching TRBD1. Germline-derived CDR1 and CDR2 are LGHNA and YSLEER. The CDR3 length is 13 residues. Trimming at V came to 4 bases and at J to 4 bases, leaving 3 bases not matched to a gene.

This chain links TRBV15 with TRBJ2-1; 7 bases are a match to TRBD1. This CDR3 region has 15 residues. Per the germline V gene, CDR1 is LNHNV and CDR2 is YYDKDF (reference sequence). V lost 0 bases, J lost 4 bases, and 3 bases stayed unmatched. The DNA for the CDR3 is TGTGCCACCAGCAGAGAAAGACAGGGTTACAATGAGCAGTTCTTC. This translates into CATSRERQGYNEQFF.

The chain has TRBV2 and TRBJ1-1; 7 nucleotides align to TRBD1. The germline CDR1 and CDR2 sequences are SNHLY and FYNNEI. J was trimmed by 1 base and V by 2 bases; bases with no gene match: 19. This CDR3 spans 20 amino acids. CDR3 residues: CASSEIPGQPARNRNTEAFF. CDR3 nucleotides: TGTGCCAGCAGTGAAATTCCGGGACAGCCTGCGAGGAATAGGAACACTGAAGCTTTCTTT.

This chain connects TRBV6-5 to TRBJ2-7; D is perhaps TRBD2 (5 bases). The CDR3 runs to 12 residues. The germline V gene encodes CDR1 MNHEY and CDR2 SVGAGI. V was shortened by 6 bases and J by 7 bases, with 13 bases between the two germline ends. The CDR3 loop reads CASSLGSGEQYF. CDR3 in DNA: TGTGCCAGCAGCCTAGGGAGCGGTGAGCAGTACTTC.

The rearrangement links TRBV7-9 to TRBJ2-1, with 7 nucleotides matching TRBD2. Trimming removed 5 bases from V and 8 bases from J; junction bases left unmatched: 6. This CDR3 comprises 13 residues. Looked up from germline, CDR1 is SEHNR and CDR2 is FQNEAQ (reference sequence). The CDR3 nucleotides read TGTGCCAGCAGCCCGGTGGGGAGGGATGAGCAGTTCTTC. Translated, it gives CASSPVGRDEQFF.

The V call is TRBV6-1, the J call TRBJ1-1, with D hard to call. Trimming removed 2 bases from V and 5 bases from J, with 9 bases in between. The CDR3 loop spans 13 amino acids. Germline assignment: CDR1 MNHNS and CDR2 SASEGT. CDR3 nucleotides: TGTGCCAGCAGTGAATATTTCAGGACTGAAGCTTTCTTT. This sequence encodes CASSEYFRTEAFF.

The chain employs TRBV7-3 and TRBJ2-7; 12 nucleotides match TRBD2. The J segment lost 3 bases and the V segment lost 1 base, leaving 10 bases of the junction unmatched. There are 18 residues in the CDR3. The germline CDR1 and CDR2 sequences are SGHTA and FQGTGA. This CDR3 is CASSLMKTPLAGGYEQYF. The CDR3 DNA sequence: TGTGCCAGCAGCTTAATGAAGACTCCACTAGCGGGGGGCTACGAGCAGTACTTC.

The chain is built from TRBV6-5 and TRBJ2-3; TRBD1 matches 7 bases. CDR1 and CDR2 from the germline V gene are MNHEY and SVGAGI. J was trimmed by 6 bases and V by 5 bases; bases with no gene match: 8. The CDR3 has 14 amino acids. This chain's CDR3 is CASSRGQEVDTQYF. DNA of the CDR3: TGTGCCAGCAGTAGAGGACAGGAAGTTGATACGCAGTATTTT.

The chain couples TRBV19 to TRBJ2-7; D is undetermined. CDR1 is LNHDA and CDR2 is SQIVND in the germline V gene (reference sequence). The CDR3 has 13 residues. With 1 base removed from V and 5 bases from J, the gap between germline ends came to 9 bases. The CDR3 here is CASSIATTNEQYF. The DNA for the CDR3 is TGTGCCAGTAGTATAGCAACGACAAACGAGCAGTACTTC.

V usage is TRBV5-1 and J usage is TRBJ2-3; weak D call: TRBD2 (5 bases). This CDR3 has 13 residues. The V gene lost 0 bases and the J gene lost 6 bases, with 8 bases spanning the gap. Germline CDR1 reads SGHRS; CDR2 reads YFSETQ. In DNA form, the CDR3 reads TGCGCCAGCAGCTTGGCGGAGGAGGATACGCAGTATTTT. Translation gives CASSLAEEDTQYF.

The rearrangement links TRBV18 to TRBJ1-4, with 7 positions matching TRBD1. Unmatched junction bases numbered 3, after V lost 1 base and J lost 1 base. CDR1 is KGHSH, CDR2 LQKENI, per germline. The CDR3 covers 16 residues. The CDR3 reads CASSPRSGGTNEKLFF. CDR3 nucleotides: TGTGCCAGCTCACCACGCTCAGGGGGAACTAATGAAAAACTGTTTTTT. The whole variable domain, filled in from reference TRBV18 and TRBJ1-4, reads NAGVMQNPRHLVRRRGQEARLRCSPMKGHSHVYWYRQLPEEGLKFMVYLQKENIIDESGMPKERFSAEFPKEGPSILRIQQVVRGDSAAYFCASSPRSGGTNEKLFFGSGTQLSVL.

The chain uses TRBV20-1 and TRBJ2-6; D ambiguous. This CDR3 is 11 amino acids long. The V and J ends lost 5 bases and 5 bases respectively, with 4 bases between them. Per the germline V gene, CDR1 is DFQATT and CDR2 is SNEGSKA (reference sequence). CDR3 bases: TGCAGTGCTTCTTGGGCCAACGTCCTGACTTTC. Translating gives CSASWANVLTF.

As DNA, the CDR3 is TGCAGCCTCACCGGTCCTGACTATGGCTACACCTTC. Protein: CSLTGPDYGYTF. The chain couples TRBV29-1 to TRBJ1-2, with D hard to call. Germline CDR1 and CDR2: SQVTM and ANQGSEA. The CDR3 sequence is 12 residues long. With 8 bases removed from V and 3 bases from J, the gap between germline ends came to 13 bases.

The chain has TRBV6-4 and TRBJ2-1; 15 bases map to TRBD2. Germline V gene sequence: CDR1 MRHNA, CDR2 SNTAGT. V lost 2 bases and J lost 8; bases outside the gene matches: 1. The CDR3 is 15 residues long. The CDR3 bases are TGTGCCAGCAGTGACGGACTAGCGGGGGGGCATGAGCAGTTCTTC. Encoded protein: CASSDGLAGGHEQFF.

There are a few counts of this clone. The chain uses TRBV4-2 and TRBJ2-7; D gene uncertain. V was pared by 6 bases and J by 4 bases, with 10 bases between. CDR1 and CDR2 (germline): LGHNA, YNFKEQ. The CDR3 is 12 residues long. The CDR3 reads CASSEAGYEQYF. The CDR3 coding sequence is TGTGCCAGCAGTGAGGCCGGATACGAGCAGTACTTC.

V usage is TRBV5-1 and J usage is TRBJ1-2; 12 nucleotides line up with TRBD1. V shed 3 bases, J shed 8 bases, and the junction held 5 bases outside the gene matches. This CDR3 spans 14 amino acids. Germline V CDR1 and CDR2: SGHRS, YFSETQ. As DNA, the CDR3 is TGCGCCAGCAGCTCGGGACAGGGGGCGGAGGGCTACACCTTC. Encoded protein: CASSSGQGAEGYTF.

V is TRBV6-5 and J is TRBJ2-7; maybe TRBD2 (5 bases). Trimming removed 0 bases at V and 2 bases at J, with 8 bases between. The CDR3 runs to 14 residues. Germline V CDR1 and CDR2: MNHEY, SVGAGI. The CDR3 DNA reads TGTGCCAGCAGTTACTCGGCGGGTCCCTACGAGCAGTACTTC. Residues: CASSYSAGPYEQYF.

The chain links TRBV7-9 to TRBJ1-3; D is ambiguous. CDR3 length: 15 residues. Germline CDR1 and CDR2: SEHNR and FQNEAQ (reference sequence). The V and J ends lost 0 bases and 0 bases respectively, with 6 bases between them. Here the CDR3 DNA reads TGTGCCAGCAGCTTAGCCTCAGGCTCTGGAAACACCATATATTTT. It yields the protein CASSLASGSGNTIYF.

CDR3 sequence (DNA): TGTGCCAGCAGCTTCGGTAGCGGGAGCCCAGATACGCAGTATTTT. Translating gives CASSFGSGSPDTQYF. The rearrangement joins TRBV7-2 to TRBJ2-3; TRBD2 matches 9 bases. This CDR3 spans 15 amino acids. From germline, CDR1 is SGHTA and CDR2 FQGNSA. The ends lost 3 bases at V and 4 bases at J; junction bases unmatched: 5.

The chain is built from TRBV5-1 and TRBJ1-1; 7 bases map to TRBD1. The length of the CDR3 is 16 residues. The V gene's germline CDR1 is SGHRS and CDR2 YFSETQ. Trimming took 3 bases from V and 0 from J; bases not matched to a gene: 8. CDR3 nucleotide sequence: TGCGCCAGCAGCTCCTGGACAGGAACCTTGAACACTGAAGCTTTCTTT. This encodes CASSSWTGTLNTEAFF.

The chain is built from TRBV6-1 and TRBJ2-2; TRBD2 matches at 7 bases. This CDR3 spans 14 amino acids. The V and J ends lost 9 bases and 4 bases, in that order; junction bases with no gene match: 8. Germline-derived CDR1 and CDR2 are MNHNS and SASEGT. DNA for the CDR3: TGTGCCAGTTCCCGCGGGAGTAGCACCGGGGAGCTGTTTTTT. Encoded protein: CASSRGSSTGELFF.

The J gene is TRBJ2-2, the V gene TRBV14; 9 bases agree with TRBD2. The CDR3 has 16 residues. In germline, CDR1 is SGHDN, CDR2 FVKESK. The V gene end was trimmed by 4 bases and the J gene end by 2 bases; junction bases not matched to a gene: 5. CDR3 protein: CASSRLTSGNTGELFF. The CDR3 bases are TGTGCCAGCAGCCGCCTGACTAGCGGAAACACCGGGGAGCTGTTTTTT.

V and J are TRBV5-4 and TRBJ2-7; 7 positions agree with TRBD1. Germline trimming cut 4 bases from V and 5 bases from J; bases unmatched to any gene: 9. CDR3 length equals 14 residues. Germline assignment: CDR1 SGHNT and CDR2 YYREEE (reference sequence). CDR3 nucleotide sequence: TGTGCCAGCAGCCGGCAGGGGGTTGGGGACGAGCAGTACTTC. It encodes CASSRQGVGDEQYF.

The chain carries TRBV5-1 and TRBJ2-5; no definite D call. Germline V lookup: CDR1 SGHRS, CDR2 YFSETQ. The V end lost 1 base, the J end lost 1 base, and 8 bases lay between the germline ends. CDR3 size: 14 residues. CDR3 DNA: TGCGCCAGCAGCTTGATTCTCGGCCAAGAGACCCAGTACTTC. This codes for CASSLILGQETQYF.

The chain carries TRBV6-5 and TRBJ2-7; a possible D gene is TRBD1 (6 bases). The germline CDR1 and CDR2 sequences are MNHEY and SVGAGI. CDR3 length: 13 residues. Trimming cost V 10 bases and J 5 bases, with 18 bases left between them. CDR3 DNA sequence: TGTGCCACCAAAAATACAGGGATCAACGAGCAGTACTTC. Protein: CATKNTGINEQYF.